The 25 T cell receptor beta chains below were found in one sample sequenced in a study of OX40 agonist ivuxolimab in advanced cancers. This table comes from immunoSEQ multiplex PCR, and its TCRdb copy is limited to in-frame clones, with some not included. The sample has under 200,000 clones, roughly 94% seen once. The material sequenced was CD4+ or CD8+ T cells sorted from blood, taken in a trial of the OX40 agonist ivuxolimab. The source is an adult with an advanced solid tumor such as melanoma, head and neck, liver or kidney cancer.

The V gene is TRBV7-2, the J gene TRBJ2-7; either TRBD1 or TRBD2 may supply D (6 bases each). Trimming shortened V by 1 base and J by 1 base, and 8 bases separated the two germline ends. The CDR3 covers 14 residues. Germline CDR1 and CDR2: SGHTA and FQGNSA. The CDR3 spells CASSLVGGSYEQYF. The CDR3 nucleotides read TGTGCCAGCAGCTTAGTAGGGGGGTCCTACGAGCAGTACTTC.

DNA for the CDR3: TGTGCCAGTAGCCCGACCGTCAATCAGCCCCAGCATTTT. Its translation: CASSPTVNQPQHF. The chain links TRBV19 to TRBJ1-5; D gene ambiguous. The V and J ends lost 6 bases and 3 bases respectively, with 9 bases between them. The V gene's germline CDR1 is LNHDA and CDR2 SQIVND (reference sequence). The CDR3 totals 13 residues. Complete variable domain (other parts from reference TRBV19 and TRBJ1-5): DGGITQSPKYLFRKEGQNVTLSCEQNLNHDAMYWYRQDPGQGLRLIYYSQIVNDFQKGDIAEGYSVSREKKESFPLTVTSAQKNPTAFYLCASSPTVNQPQHFGDGTRLSIL.

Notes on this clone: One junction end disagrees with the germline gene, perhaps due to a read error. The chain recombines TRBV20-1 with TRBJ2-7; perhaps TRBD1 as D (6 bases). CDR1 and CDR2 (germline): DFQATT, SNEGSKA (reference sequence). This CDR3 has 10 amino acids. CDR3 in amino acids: CSADGQSLHF. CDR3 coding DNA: TGCAGTGCCGACGGACAGTCCTTGCACTTC.

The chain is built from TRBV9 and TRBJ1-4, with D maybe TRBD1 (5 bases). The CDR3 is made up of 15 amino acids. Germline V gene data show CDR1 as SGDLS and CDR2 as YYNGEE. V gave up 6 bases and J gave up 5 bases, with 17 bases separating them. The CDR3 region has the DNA TGTGCCAGCACCGGGGCGGGGACTCCAAATGAAAAACTGTTTTTT. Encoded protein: CASTGAGTPNEKLFF.

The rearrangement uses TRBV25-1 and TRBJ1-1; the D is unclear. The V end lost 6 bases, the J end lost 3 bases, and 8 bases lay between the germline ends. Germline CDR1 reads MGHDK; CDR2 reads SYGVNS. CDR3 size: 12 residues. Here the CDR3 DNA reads TGTGCCAGCAGCCGTGTGGACACTGAAGCTTTCTTT. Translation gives CASSRVDTEAFF.

The chain's CDR3 is CASSPGDTWGTEAFF. In DNA, the CDR3 is TGTGCCAGCTCACCGGGGGATACATGGGGCACTGAAGCTTTCTTT. The chain links TRBV18 to TRBJ1-1; perhaps TRBD1 as D (5 bases). V was pared by 3 bases and J by 4 bases, with 15 bases between. Germline loops: CDR1 KGHSH, CDR2 LQKENI. The CDR3 sequence is 15 residues long.

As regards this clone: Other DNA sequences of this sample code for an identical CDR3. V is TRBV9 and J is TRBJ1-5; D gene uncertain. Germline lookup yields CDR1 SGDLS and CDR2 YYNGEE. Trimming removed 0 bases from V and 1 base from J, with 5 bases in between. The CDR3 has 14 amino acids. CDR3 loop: CASSVGGSNQPQHF. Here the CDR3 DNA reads TGTGCCAGCAGCGTAGGTGGGAGCAATCAGCCCCAGCATTTT. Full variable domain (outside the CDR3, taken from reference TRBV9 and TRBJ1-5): DSGVTQTPKHLITATGQRVTLRCSPRSGDLSVYWYQQSLDQGLQFLIQYYNGEERAKGNILERFSAQQFPDLHSELNLSSLELGDSALYFCASSVGGSNQPQHFGDGTRLSIL.

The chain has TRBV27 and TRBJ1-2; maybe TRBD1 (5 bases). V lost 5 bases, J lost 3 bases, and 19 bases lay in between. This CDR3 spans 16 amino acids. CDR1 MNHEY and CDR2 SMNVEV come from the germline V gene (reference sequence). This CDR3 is CASSPTRGRDYYGYTF. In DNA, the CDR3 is TGTGCCAGCAGTCCCACCCGGGGAAGGGACTACTATGGCTACACCTTC.

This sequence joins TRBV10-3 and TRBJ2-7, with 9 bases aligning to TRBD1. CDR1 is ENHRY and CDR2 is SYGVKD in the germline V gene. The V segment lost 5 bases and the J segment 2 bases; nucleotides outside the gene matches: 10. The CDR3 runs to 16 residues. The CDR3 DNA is TGTGCCATCAGTAATACCGGGACAGGGAACCCCTACGAGCAGTACTTC. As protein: CAISNTGTGNPYEQYF.

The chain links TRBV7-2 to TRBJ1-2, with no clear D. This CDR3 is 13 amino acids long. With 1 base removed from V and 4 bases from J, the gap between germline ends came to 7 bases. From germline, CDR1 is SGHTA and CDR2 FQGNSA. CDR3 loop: CASSLDRVYGYTF. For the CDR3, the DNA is TGTGCCAGCAGCTTAGACCGCGTCTATGGCTACACCTTC.

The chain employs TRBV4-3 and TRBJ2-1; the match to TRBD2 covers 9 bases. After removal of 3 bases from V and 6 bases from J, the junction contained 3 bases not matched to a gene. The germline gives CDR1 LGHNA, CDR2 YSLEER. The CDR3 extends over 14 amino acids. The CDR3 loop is CASSQASGVNEQFF. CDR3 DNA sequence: TGCGCCAGCAGCCAGGCTAGCGGGGTCAATGAGCAGTTCTTC.

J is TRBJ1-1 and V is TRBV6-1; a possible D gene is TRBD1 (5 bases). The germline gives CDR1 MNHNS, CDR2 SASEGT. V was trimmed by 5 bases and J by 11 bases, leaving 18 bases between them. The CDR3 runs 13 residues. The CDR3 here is CASSSSGLLGAFF. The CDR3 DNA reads TGTGCCAGCAGTTCCTCGGGGCTCCTCGGGGCTTTCTTT.

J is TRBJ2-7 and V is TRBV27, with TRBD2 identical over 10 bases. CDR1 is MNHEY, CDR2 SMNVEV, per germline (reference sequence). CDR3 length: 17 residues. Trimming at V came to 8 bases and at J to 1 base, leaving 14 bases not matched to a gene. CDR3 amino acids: CASSPYSGRAGSYEQYF. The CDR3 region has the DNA TGTGCCAGCTCCCCCTACAGCGGGAGGGCCGGGTCCTACGAGCAGTACTTC.

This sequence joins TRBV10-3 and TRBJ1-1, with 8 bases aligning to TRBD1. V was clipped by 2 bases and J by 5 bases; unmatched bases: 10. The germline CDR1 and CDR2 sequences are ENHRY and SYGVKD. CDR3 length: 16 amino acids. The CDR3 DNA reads TGTGCCATCAGTGAGGGACTGAGACAGGGGCGGACTGAAGCTTTCTTT. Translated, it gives CAISEGLRQGRTEAFF.

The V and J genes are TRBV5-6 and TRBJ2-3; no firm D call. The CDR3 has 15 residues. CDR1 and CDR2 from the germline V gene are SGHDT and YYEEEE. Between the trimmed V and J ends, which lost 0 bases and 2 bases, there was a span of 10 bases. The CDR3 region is CASSLGRSNTDTQYF. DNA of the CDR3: TGTGCCAGCAGCTTGGGGCGGTCTAACACAGATACGCAGTATTTT.

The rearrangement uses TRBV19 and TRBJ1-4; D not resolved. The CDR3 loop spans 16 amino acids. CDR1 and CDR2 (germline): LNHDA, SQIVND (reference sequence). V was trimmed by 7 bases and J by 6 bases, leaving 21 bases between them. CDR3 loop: CASKISARRVDEKLFF. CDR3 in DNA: TGTGCCAGTAAAATATCAGCACGCAGAGTAGATGAAAAACTGTTTTTT.

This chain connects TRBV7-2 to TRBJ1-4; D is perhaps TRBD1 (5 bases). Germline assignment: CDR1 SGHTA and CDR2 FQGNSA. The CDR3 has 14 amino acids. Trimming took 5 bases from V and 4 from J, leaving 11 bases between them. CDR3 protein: CASSPRDGNEKLFF. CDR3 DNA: TGTGCCAGCAGCCCCAGGGACGGTAATGAAAAACTGTTTTTT.

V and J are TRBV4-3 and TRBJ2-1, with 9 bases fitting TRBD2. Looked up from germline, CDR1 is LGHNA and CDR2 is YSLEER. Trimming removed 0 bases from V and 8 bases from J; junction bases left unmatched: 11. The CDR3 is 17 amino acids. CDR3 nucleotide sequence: TGCGCCAGCAGCCAAGATGGGGGTAGCGGGAGTTTGGATGAGCAGTTCTTC. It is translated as CASSQDGGSGSLDEQFF.

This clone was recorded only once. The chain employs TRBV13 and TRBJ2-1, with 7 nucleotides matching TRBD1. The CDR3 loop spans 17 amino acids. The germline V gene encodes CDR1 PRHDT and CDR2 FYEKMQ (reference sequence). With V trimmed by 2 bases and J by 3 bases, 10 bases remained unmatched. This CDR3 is CASSLRGRQGYYNEQFF. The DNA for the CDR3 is TGTGCCAGCAGCTTAAGGGGTCGACAGGGCTACTACAATGAGCAGTTCTTC.

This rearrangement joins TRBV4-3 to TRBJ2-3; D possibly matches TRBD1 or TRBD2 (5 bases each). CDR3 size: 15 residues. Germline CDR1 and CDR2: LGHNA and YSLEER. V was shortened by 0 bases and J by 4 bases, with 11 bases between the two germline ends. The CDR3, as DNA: TGCGCCAGCAGCCAAGACTACCGGGGCGCAGATACGCAGTATTTT. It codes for CASSQDYRGADTQYF.

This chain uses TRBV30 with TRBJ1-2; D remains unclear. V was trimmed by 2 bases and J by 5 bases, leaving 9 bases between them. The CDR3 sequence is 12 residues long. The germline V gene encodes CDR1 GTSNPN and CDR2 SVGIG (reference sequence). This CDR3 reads CAWSLTSYGYTF. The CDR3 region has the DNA TGTGCCTGGAGTTTGACAAGTTATGGCTACACCTTC.

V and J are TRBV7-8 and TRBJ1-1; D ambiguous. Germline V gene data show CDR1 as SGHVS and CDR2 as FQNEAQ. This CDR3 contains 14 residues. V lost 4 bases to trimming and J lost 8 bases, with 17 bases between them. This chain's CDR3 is CASSSRAFPEEAFF. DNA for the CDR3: TGTGCCAGCAGCTCGCGGGCCTTTCCGGAGGAAGCTTTCTTT.

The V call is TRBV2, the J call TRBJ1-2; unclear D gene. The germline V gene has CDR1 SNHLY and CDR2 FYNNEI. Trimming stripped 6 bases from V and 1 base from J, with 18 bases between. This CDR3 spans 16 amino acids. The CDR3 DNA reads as TGTGCCAGCAGAAGGGAGGGAGGTATCGTTAACTATGGCTACACCTTC. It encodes CASRREGGIVNYGYTF.

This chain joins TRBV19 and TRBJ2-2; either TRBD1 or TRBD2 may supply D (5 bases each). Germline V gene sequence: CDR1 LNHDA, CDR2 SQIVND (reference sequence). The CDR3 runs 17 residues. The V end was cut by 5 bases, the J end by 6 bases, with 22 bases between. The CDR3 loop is CASSPPRQFTGSGELFF. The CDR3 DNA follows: TGTGCCAGTAGTCCTCCCAGACAGTTCACGGGGTCCGGGGAGCTGTTTTTT.

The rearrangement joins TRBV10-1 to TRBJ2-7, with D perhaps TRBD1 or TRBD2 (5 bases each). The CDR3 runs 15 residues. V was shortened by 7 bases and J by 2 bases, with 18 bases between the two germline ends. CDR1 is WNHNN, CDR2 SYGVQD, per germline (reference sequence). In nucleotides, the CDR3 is TGCGCCAGCAAAACCTGCCGGGACGGGACCTACGAGCAGTACTTC. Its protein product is CASKTCRDGTYEQYF.